A single sample is the source of the 27 T cell receptor beta chains below, sequenced in a study of cytomegalovirus exposure and HLA in healthy donors. The PCR ran on 60 Vbeta and 13 Jbeta primers. This table comes from immunoSEQ multiplex PCR, and its TCRdb copy is limited to in-frame clones, with some not included. The table has approximately 100,000 clones, around 70% seen once. Sequenced input: PBMCs. All receptors come from a man aged 35 to 55 in good health and CMV-seropositive.

The rearrangement joins TRBV4-2 to TRBJ2-1, with TRBD2 matching 11 bases. The CDR3 sequence is 15 residues long. The germline V gene encodes CDR1 LGHNA and CDR2 YNFKEQ. The trim removed 2 bases at V and 5 bases at J, leaving 2 bases unmatched. CDR3 sequence reads: CASSQSTSGDNEQFF. The CDR3, as DNA: TGTGCCAGCAGCCAATCGACTAGCGGGGACAATGAGCAGTTCTTC.

This clone was counted once. The chain couples TRBV6-6 to TRBJ1-4; D gene ambiguous. Germline V CDR1 and CDR2: MNHNY, SVGAGI (reference sequence). Between the trimmed V and J ends, which lost 2 bases and 13 bases, there was a span of 11 bases. The length of the CDR3 is 12 residues. The CDR3 sequence is CASSYEPGILFF. CDR3 bases: TGTGCCAGCAGTTACGAACCCGGGATACTGTTTTTT.

The CDR3 sequence is CATSRGQLETQYF. CDR3 nucleotides: TGTGCCACCAGCAGAGGACAGTTGGAGACCCAGTACTTC. The chain is built from TRBV15 and TRBJ2-5; D might be TRBD1 (5 bases). V gave up 1 base and J gave up 5 bases, with 8 bases separating them. Germline V lookup: CDR1 LNHNV, CDR2 YYDKDF (reference sequence). This CDR3 is built from 13 residues.

This chain links TRBV18 with TRBJ2-7; TRBD1 agrees at 8 bases. The CDR3 sequence is 16 residues long. Germline assignment: CDR1 KGHSH and CDR2 LQKENI. V trimming: 6 bases; J trimming: 6 bases; junction bases outside the gene matches: 16. CDR3 coding DNA: TGTGCCAGCTCGCCTAACTCCCGGACAGGGACCGGCGAGCAGTACTTC. Protein: CASSPNSRTGTGEQYF.

The chain has TRBV28 and TRBJ1-2; the match to TRBD1 covers 7 bases. The length of the CDR3 is 15 residues. Trimming removed 8 bases from V and 0 bases from J; junction bases left unmatched: 9. Germline V lookup: CDR1 MDHEN, CDR2 SYDVKM. The DNA of the CDR3 is TGTGCCAGCCAAGAGACAGGGACAACTAACTATGGCTACACCTTC. Protein: CASQETGTTNYGYTF.

This clone was seen more than once but under ten times. V gene TRBV6-6 combines with J gene TRBJ2-7; 7 bases match TRBD1. The germline V gene encodes CDR1 MNHNY and CDR2 SVGAGI (reference sequence). J gave up 1 base and V 4 bases, and 4 bases lay outside the gene matches. This CDR3 region has 14 residues. This CDR3 is CASSSRDRSYEQYF. The CDR3 DNA reads as TGTGCCAGCAGTTCGAGGGACAGATCCTACGAGCAGTACTTC.

This rearrangement joins TRBV5-1 to TRBJ2-1; 11 nucleotides align to TRBD2. The CDR3 extends over 15 amino acids. With 1 base clipped from V and 7 bases from J, the junction kept 4 bases outside the gene matches. In germline, CDR1 is SGHRS, CDR2 YFSETQ. In nucleotides, the CDR3 is TGCGCCAGCAGCTTGACTAGCGGGAGTGGTAATGAGCAGTTCTTC. Amino acids: CASSLTSGSGNEQFF.

The rearrangement joins TRBV6-5 to TRBJ1-3; a possible D gene is TRBD1 (6 bases). This CDR3 spans 14 amino acids. The V gene's germline CDR1 is MNHEY and CDR2 SVGAGI. V was shortened by 4 bases and J by 4 bases, with 11 bases between the two germline ends. The CDR3 sequence: CASSLGGVGNTIYF. The CDR3 nucleotides are TGTGCCAGCAGTTTAGGGGGAGTAGGAAACACCATATATTTT.

V and J are TRBV9 and TRBJ2-7; D is possibly TRBD2 (6 bases). Germline CDR1 reads SGDLS; CDR2 reads YYNGEE. CDR3 length equals 13 residues. V lost 4 bases and J 5 bases, leaving 13 bases between the germline ends. The CDR3, as DNA: TGTGCCAGCAGCCTCGGGACTTTCGACGAGCAGTACGTC. Translating it yields CASSLGTFDEQYV.

The rearrangement uses TRBV5-1 and TRBJ2-5; 7 nucleotides agree with TRBD2. The CDR3 totals 16 residues. Germline V gives CDR1 SGHRS, CDR2 YFSETQ. The V segment lost 0 bases and the J segment 5 bases; nucleotides outside the gene matches: 10. This chain's CDR3 is CASSLGGSGLMETQYF. CDR3 DNA sequence: TGCGCCAGCAGCTTGGGCGGGAGTGGGTTGATGGAGACCCAGTACTTC.

The chain combines TRBV5-5 with TRBJ1-5; TRBD1 is a possible D gene (5 bases). This CDR3 is 13 amino acids long. V was shortened by 4 bases and J by 6 bases, with 11 bases between the two germline ends. Germline assignment: CDR1 SGHKS and CDR2 YYEKEE (reference sequence). The CDR3 DNA sequence: TGTGCCAGCAGCCGACAGTATGCTCAGCCCCAGCATTTT. Its translation is CASSRQYAQPQHF.

V is TRBV30 and J is TRBJ1-5, with unresolved D. Germline assignment: CDR1 GTSNPN and CDR2 SVGIG (reference sequence). This CDR3 region has 13 residues. Trimming left V 4 bases short and J 4 bases short, with 11 bases between. CDR3 nucleotide sequence: TGTGCCTGGAATCGGGATCAAAATCAGCCCCAGCATTTT. Protein product: CAWNRDQNQPQHF.

The chain recombines TRBV25-1 with TRBJ1-5; a weak D match, TRBD1 (6 bases). Germline assignment: CDR1 MGHDK and CDR2 SYGVNS. The CDR3 is made up of 12 amino acids. V shed 8 bases and J shed 7 bases, with 12 bases lying between them. The CDR3 sequence is CASGRGGQPQHF. CDR3 coding DNA: TGTGCCAGCGGCAGGGGTGGACAGCCCCAGCATTTT.

J is TRBJ2-1 and V is TRBV18, with 12 bases lining up with TRBD2. CDR1 and CDR2 from the germline V gene are KGHSH and LQKENI. The CDR3 is 15 residues long. The J segment lost 4 bases and the V segment lost 3 bases, leaving 1 base of the junction unmatched. The CDR3 here is CASSPGTSGYNEQFF. In DNA form, the CDR3 reads TGTGCCAGCTCACCCGGGACTAGCGGGTACAATGAGCAGTTCTTC.

The chain is built from TRBV30 and TRBJ2-7; D is perhaps TRBD2 (7 bases). The CDR3 length is 13 residues. Trimming left V 2 bases short and J 3 bases short, with 11 bases between. Germline V lookup: CDR1 GTSNPN, CDR2 SVGIG (reference sequence). CDR3 coding DNA: TGTGCCTGGAGTTCGGGGGGCGGCTACGAGCAGTACGTC. Translation gives CAWSSGGGYEQYV.

This chain links TRBV6-1 with TRBJ2-7; perhaps TRBD2 as D (5 bases). V was clipped by 0 bases and J by 3 bases, with 12 bases between them. This CDR3 spans 15 amino acids. Germline CDR1 MNHNS, CDR2 SASEGT. In nucleotides, the CDR3 is TGTGCCAGCAGTGAAGCGCTTCTGGGAGTCTACGAGCAGTACGTC. Its translation is CASSEALLGVYEQYV.

This chain links TRBV5-4 with TRBJ2-1; D ambiguous. The germline V gene encodes CDR1 SGHNT and CDR2 YYREEE (reference sequence). Between the trimmed V and J ends, which lost 1 base and 5 bases, there was a span of 10 bases. This CDR3 has 14 residues. The CDR3 sequence is CASSLSWSHNEQFF. The CDR3 nucleotides read TGTGCCAGCAGCTTGAGTTGGAGCCACAATGAGCAGTTCTTC.

This chain links TRBV4-1 with TRBJ2-1; 10 bases match TRBD2. Per germline, CDR1 MGHRA and CDR2 YSYEKL. CDR3 size: 16 residues. Trimming cost V 6 bases and J 6 bases; bases outside gene matches: 11. This chain's CDR3 is CASSRLLAGAFNEQFF. The CDR3 DNA sequence: TGCGCCAGCAGTCGCCTTCTAGCGGGAGCTTTCAATGAGCAGTTCTTC.

This rearrangement joins TRBV9 to TRBJ2-2; TRBD1 matches 12 bases. The J segment lost 1 base and the V segment lost 4 bases, leaving 11 bases of the junction unmatched. The germline CDR1 and CDR2 sequences are SGDLS and YYNGEE. The CDR3 spans 19 residues. CDR3 sequence (DNA): TGTGCCAGCAGCACCCGGGACAGGGGGCAAACATTGAACACCGGGGAGCTGTTTTTT. It encodes CASSTRDRGQTLNTGELFF.

The chain links TRBV7-2 to TRBJ2-5, with 9 bases fitting TRBD2. The CDR3 totals 17 residues. CDR1 is SGHTA and CDR2 is FQGNSA in the germline V gene. V lost 5 bases, J lost 4 bases, and 14 bases stayed unmatched. The CDR3 here is CASSLLVGAGGLETQYF. In DNA, the CDR3 is TGTGCCAGCAGCCTCCTCGTGGGTGCGGGAGGGCTAGAGACCCAGTACTTC. Supplemented by reference TRBV7-2 and TRBJ2-5, the full variable domain reads GAGVSQSPSNKVTEKGKDVELRCDPISGHTALYWYRQSLGQGLEFLIYFQGNSAPDKSGLPSDRFSAERTGGSVSTLTIQRTQQEDSAVYLCASSLLVGAGGLETQYFGPGTRLLVL.

The V call is TRBV7-6, the J call TRBJ2-1; TRBD2 matches at 9 bases. V trimming: 1 base; J trimming: 5 bases; junction bases outside the gene matches: 12. The CDR3 contains 18 residues. CDR1 and CDR2 (germline): SGHVS, FNYEAQ. The DNA for the CDR3 is TGTGCCAGCAGCTTAGGCATTTTGGCTAGCGGGACAAACAATGAGCAGTTCTTC. It encodes CASSLGILASGTNNEQFF.

The DNA for the CDR3 is TGTGCCAGCAGCTTGTCAGGGCCTAGCACAGATACGCAGTATTTT. It translates to CASSLSGPSTDTQYF. This chain joins TRBV11-1 and TRBJ2-3; D is possibly TRBD1 (5 bases). The V and J ends lost 3 bases and 0 bases respectively, with 10 bases between them. This CDR3 spans 15 amino acids. The germline V gene encodes CDR1 SGHAT and CDR2 FQDESV (reference sequence). The whole variable domain, filled in from reference TRBV11-1 and TRBJ2-3, reads EAEVAQSPRYKITEKSQAVAFWCDPISGHATLYWYRQILGQGPELLVQFQDESVVDDSQLPKDRFSAERLKGVDSTLKIQPAELGDSAMYLCASSLSGPSTDTQYFGPGTRLTVL.

The V call is TRBV4-3, the J call TRBJ2-2; tentative D call: TRBD1 (5 bases). The CDR3 extends over 15 amino acids. Germline V gene sequence: CDR1 LGHNA, CDR2 YSLEER. V dropped 4 bases and J dropped 3 bases, with 12 bases sitting between them. Here the CDR3 DNA reads TGCGCCAGCAGCCCCGACAGATTTTACACCGGGGAGCTGTTTTTT. This sequence encodes CASSPDRFYTGELFF.

The chain is built from TRBV19 and TRBJ1-2; 7 positions match TRBD1. There are 13 residues in the CDR3. Unmatched junction bases numbered 7, after V lost 5 bases and J lost 7 bases. CDR1 is LNHDA and CDR2 is SQIVND in the germline V gene (reference sequence). The CDR3 spells CASSSQGGSGYTF. The CDR3 nucleotides are TGTGCCAGTAGTTCCCAGGGGGGAAGTGGCTACACCTTC.

CDR3 nucleotides: TGTGCCAGCAGCTTAGGAGGGAGCGGGAGGAAAAAGGACGTCGACGAGCAGTACGTC. This gives the protein CASSLGGSGRKKDVDEQYV. The chain links TRBV7-8 to TRBJ2-7; 9 bases align to TRBD2. V dropped 1 base and J dropped 5; count of bases not matched to a gene: 18. The germline V gene has CDR1 SGHVS and CDR2 FQNEAQ. This CDR3 spans 19 amino acids.

The V gene is TRBV6-6, the J gene TRBJ2-1, with TRBD2 as a possible D gene (6 bases). This CDR3 is built from 12 residues. Germline CDR1 MNHNY, CDR2 SVGAGI (reference sequence). V gave up 2 bases and J gave up 8 bases, with 7 bases separating them. The CDR3 DNA reads as TGTGCCAGCAGTTACCGGGGGTATGAGCAGTTCTTC. Amino acid sequence: CASSYRGYEQFF.

The rearrangement links TRBV6-1 to TRBJ1-5; 8 bases map to TRBD1. Germline V lookup: CDR1 MNHNS, CDR2 SASEGT. This CDR3 region has 13 residues. With V trimmed by 4 bases and J by 9 bases, 5 bases remained unmatched. CDR3: CASSGQGYRPQHF. As DNA, the CDR3 is TGTGCCAGCAGTGGACAGGGGTATCGGCCCCAGCATTTT.